This T cell receptor beta chain comes out of a study of blood T cell repertoires in COVID-19. Study details: The origin of the acute and convalescent COVID-19 samples was the United States, Italy and Spain.

The junction had 7 bases not matched to a gene; V was cut back by 5 bases and J by 10 bases. CDR3 length: 14 residues. Germline-derived CDR1 and CDR2 are MNHEY and SMNVEV (reference sequence). Original methodology: The authors estimated nucleated cell counts from reference gene primer amplification. The protocol was immunoSEQ multiplex PCR, while the TCRdb copy is restricted to in-frame clones and leaves out a portion. V and J calls and clone size follow that table, whereas D and trimming were derived from the DNA. The repertoire includes just under 30,000 clones, about 89% of them detected once, and 9.9% sits in the top ten.

V is TRBV27 and J is TRBJ1-6, with 8 bases matching TRBD1. This clonotype was sampled from a human donor in a cohort sampled during active COVID-19. The sample comprised peripheral blood. The chain's CDR3 is CASSESGTGSPLHF. For the CDR3, the DNA is TGTGCCAGCAGTGAATCAGGGACAGGATCACCCCTCCACTTT.